One and the same sample provided the 30 T cell receptor beta chains below, sequenced in a study of blood T cell repertoires in COVID-19. Sequencing was performed with immunoSEQ multiplex PCR; in TCRdb, only in-frame clones are kept and a portion is missing. The data show 95,000 to 150,000 clones, 80% to 90% seen once. Sequencing input: peripheral blood. The receptors originated from a woman in her 50s with active or convalescent COVID-19.

This rearrangement joins TRBV12-3 or TRBV12-4 to TRBJ2-1; the D gene is possibly TRBD2 (5 bases). V gave up 1 base and J gave up 10 bases, with 11 bases separating them. This CDR3 is built from 13 residues. This CDR3 reads CASSLGLAGEQFF. The CDR3 DNA reads TGTGCCAGCAGTTTAGGTCTAGCCGGGGAGCAGTTCTTC.

Concerning this clone: One end of the junction varies from germline; a read error may be responsible. The V call is TRBV19, the J call TRBJ1-1; TRBD1 matches 8 bases. There are 13 residues in the CDR3. Germline CDR1 LNHDA, CDR2 SQIVND (reference sequence). For the CDR3, the DNA is TGTGCCAGTAGGATAGACAGGGGCACTGAAGCTTTCTTT. Amino acid sequence: CASRIDRGTEAFF.

This sequence joins TRBV5-6 and TRBJ2-3; D possibly corresponds to TRBD2 (6 bases). This CDR3 has 12 residues. Trimming took off 3 bases at V and 6 bases at J, with 8 bases between the two ends. CDR1 is SGHDT, CDR2 YYEEEE, per germline. The CDR3 spells CASSWEVDTQYF. For the CDR3, the DNA is TGTGCCAGCAGCTGGGAGGTGGATACGCAGTATTTT. The whole variable domain, remainder taken from reference TRBV5-6 and TRBJ2-3, is DAGVTQSPTHLIKTRGQQVTLRCSPKSGHDTVSWYQQALGQGPQFIFQYYEEEERQRGNFPDRFSGHQFPNYSSELNVNALLLGDSALYLCASSWEVDTQYFGPGTRLTVL.

The CDR3 reads CASSLWGGNEQFF. Written as DNA, the CDR3 is TGTGCCAGCAGTTTATGGGGGGGCAATGAGCAGTTCTTC. J is TRBJ2-1 and V is TRBV27; 7 bases align to TRBD2. V shed 1 base, J shed 6 bases, and the junction held 0 bases outside the gene matches. Germline-derived CDR1 and CDR2 are MNHEY and SMNVEV (reference sequence). The CDR3 extends over 13 amino acids.

V usage is TRBV5-5 and J usage is TRBJ2-3, with D possibly matching TRBD2 (6 bases). Germline V lookup: CDR1 SGHKS, CDR2 YYEKEE (reference sequence). V was pared by 6 bases and J by 1 base, with 12 bases between. There are 14 residues in the CDR3. The DNA for the CDR3 is TGTGCCAGCAAGAACCCGGGGGGCACAGATACGCAGTATTTT. It is translated as CASKNPGGTDTQYF.

The rearrangement links TRBV6-2 or TRBV6-3 to TRBJ2-7, with TRBD2 identical over 11 bases. Germline loops: CDR1 MNHEY, CDR2 SVGEGT. After removal of 6 bases from V and 0 bases from J, the junction contained 7 bases not matched to a gene. CDR3 length: 16 residues. The DNA of the CDR3 is TGTGCCAGCAGCGGACTAGCGGGCAAGTTCTCCTACGAGCAGTACTTC. Residues: CASSGLAGKFSYEQYF.

This clone was seen a single time. The chain has TRBV5-1 and TRBJ2-7; 7 positions agree with TRBD2. J lost 6 bases, V lost 0 bases, and 9 bases had no gene match. CDR1 and CDR2 from the germline V gene are SGHRS and YFSETQ. The CDR3 length is 15 residues. CDR3 nucleotides: TGCGCCAGCAGCTTGGAATTCCCGACTAGCTCCGAGCAGTACTTC. It specifies CASSLEFPTSSEQYF.

This clone was counted only a few times. The rearrangement uses TRBV28 and TRBJ1-5; 8 bases are shared with TRBD1. Trimming at V came to 3 bases and at J to 4 bases, leaving 2 bases not matched to a gene. The germline CDR1 and CDR2 sequences are MDHEN and SYDVKM. The CDR3 runs to 14 residues. Written as DNA, the CDR3 is TGTGCCAGCAGTTTGACAGGGGCAAATCAGCCCCAGCATTTT. The encoded protein is CASSLTGANQPQHF.

This clone was observed a few times. J is TRBJ2-2 and V is TRBV6-6; D perhaps matches TRBD1 (5 bases). This CDR3 spans 14 amino acids. Germline CDR1 reads MNHNY; CDR2 reads SVGAGI (reference sequence). V lost 5 bases and J lost 1, with 8 bases in between. CDR3 sequence reads: CASSQDKNTGELFF. As DNA, the CDR3 is TGTGCCAGCAGTCAGGACAAGAACACCGGGGAGCTGTTTTTT.

The chain joins TRBV2 to TRBJ1-1; 8 nucleotides line up with TRBD1. The CDR3 runs to 12 residues. V lost 11 bases, J lost 7 bases, and 9 bases stayed unmatched. CDR1 SNHLY and CDR2 FYNNEI come from the germline V gene. This CDR3 is CAGTTGVSEAFF. The CDR3 region has the DNA TGTGCCGGCACGACAGGGGTAAGTGAAGCTTTCTTT.

The rearrangement joins TRBV18 to TRBJ2-1; TRBD2 matches at 8 bases. The CDR3 covers 18 residues. The V and J ends lost 3 bases and 0 bases, in that order; junction bases with no gene match: 10. Per germline, CDR1 KGHSH and CDR2 LQKENI. CDR3 in amino acids: CASSPGTRGPSSYNEQFF. Here the CDR3 DNA reads TGTGCCAGCTCACCCGGGACTAGAGGGCCAAGCTCCTACAATGAGCAGTTCTTC. The full variable domain, its missing parts supplied by reference TRBV18 and TRBJ2-1, is NAGVMQNPRHLVRRRGQEARLRCSPMKGHSHVYWYRQLPEEGLKFMVYLQKENIIDESGMPKERFSAEFPKEGPSILRIQQVVRGDSAAYFCASSPGTRGPSSYNEQFFGPGTRLTVL.

The chain links TRBV28 to TRBJ1-1; the D gene is possibly TRBD1 (5 bases). The CDR3 length is 14 residues. The V end lost 2 bases, the J end lost 1 base, and 8 bases lay between the germline ends. Germline V gene data show CDR1 as MDHEN and CDR2 as SYDVKM. In DNA form, the CDR3 reads TGTGCCAGCAGTTTAGCGGGGCCGAACACTGAAGCTTTCTTT. Protein sequence: CASSLAGPNTEAFF.

This sequence joins TRBV28 and TRBJ2-1; 7 nucleotides match TRBD2. CDR1 MDHEN and CDR2 SYDVKM come from the germline V gene. V shed 5 bases and J 4 bases; nucleotides not matched to a gene: 11. The CDR3 is made up of 16 amino acids. The DNA of the CDR3 is TGTGCCAGCAGTGAGATACCGGGACTACTTTACAATGAGCAGTTCTTC. It codes for CASSEIPGLLYNEQFF. The full variable domain, in which reference TRBV28 and TRBJ2-1 provide the parts outside the CDR3, is DVKVTQSSRYLVKRTGEKVFLECVQDMDHENMFWYRQDPGLGLRLIYFSYDVKMKEKGDIPEGYSVSREKKERFSLILESASTNQTSMYLCASSEIPGLLYNEQFFGPGTRLTVL.

This clone has only one observation. This chain uses TRBV14 with TRBJ1-5; D not resolved. CDR3 length equals 12 residues. Germline lookup yields CDR1 SGHDN and CDR2 FVKESK. The V end was cut by 4 bases, the J end by 5 bases, with 6 bases between. The CDR3 sequence: CASSLFDQPQHF. CDR3 DNA sequence: TGTGCCAGCAGCCTTTTCGATCAGCCCCAGCATTTT. Supplemented by reference TRBV14 and TRBJ1-5, the full variable domain reads EAGVTQFPSHSVIEKGQTVTLRCDPISGHDNLYWYRRVMGKEIKFLLHFVKESKQDESGMPNNRFLAERTGGTYSTLKVQPAELEDSGVYFCASSLFDQPQHFGDGTRLSIL.

The chain carries TRBV30 and TRBJ2-1; 8 positions match TRBD2. The CDR3 covers 15 residues. Germline loops: CDR1 GTSNPN, CDR2 SVGIG (reference sequence). The V gene end was trimmed by 0 bases and the J gene end by 4 bases; junction bases not matched to a gene: 5. CDR3 nucleotides: TGTGCCTGGAGTGTAGGGGCGGGAGGTTACAATGAGCAGTTCTTC. Translated: CAWSVGAGGYNEQFF.

V and J are TRBV11-3 and TRBJ2-1; D gene uncertain. V was clipped by 3 bases and J by 5 bases, with 11 bases between them. CDR3 length: 14 residues. The germline gives CDR1 SGHNT, CDR2 YENEEA. The CDR3 reads CASSLSAADNEQFF. In DNA form, the CDR3 reads TGTGCCAGCAGCTTGAGCGCGGCGGACAATGAGCAGTTCTTC.

V gene TRBV10-3 combines with J gene TRBJ2-1; 7 bases are a match to TRBD2. Losses at the gene ends were 0 bases for V and 3 bases for J; bases not matched to a gene: 5. The CDR3 is 16 residues long. In germline, CDR1 is ENHRY, CDR2 SYGVKD. This chain's CDR3 is CAISESLAGDYNEQFF. The CDR3 coding sequence is TGTGCCATCAGTGAGTCGTTAGCGGGCGACTACAATGAGCAGTTCTTC.

V is TRBV10-3 and J is TRBJ2-1, with D possibly TRBD2 on 6 matching bases. V shed 3 bases and J shed 7 bases, with 16 bases lying between them. The CDR3 has 15 residues. Per the germline V gene, CDR1 is ENHRY and CDR2 is SYGVKD. Written as DNA, the CDR3 is TGTGCCATCAGTGAAGGAGGGAGGAAGGGGAATGAGCAGTTCTTC. This encodes CAISEGGRKGNEQFF.

The chain combines TRBV28 with TRBJ1-5; D remains ambiguous. The CDR3 has 12 amino acids. Germline V lookup: CDR1 MDHEN, CDR2 SYDVKM. The V end was cut by 3 bases, the J end by 4 bases, with 4 bases between. In DNA, the CDR3 is TGTGCCAGCAGTTTCCCGAATCAGCCCCAGCATTTT. This translates into CASSFPNQPQHF.

This sequence joins TRBV7-2 and TRBJ1-6; D is possibly TRBD1 (5 bases). V was shortened by 4 bases and J by 3 bases, with 10 bases between the two germline ends. The CDR3 consists of 15 residues. Germline V CDR1 and CDR2: SGHTA, FQGNSA. CDR3 in amino acids: CASSYQGDYNSPLHF. The CDR3 DNA is TGTGCCAGCAGCTACCAAGGGGACTATAATTCACCCCTCCACTTT.

The CDR3, as DNA: TGTGCCACCAGTGTGGCCAGCAATCAGCCCCAGCATTTT. As protein: CATSVASNQPQHF. The rearrangement links TRBV24-1 to TRBJ1-5; D unclear. The CDR3 is 13 residues long. Trimming left V 5 bases short and J 1 base short, with 5 bases between. Looked up from germline, CDR1 is KGHDR and CDR2 is SFDVKD.

The chain links TRBV5-1 to TRBJ2-2, with 10 bases fitting TRBD2. V trimming: 4 bases; J trimming: 7 bases; junction bases outside the gene matches: 10. The germline V gene encodes CDR1 SGHRS and CDR2 YFSETQ. The CDR3 length is 16 residues. CDR3 sequence: CASSPLASGSGGELFF. CDR3 sequence (DNA): TGCGCCAGCAGCCCCCTGGCTAGCGGGAGTGGCGGGGAGCTGTTTTTT.

The chain combines TRBV9 with TRBJ2-1; 8 bases are shared with TRBD2. This CDR3 contains 16 residues. Losses at the gene ends were 6 bases for V and 6 bases for J; bases not matched to a gene: 14. The germline V gene encodes CDR1 SGDLS and CDR2 YYNGEE. CDR3 coding DNA: TGTGCCAGCACCCTAGCCGGGAGGGCCCGGGTCAATGAGCAGTTCTTC. Its protein product is CASTLAGRARVNEQFF.

This clone was found a few times. The V and J genes are TRBV6-5 and TRBJ2-6, with 7 bases aligning to TRBD1. The germline gives CDR1 MNHEY, CDR2 SVGAGI. This CDR3 has 15 residues. Germline trimming cut 5 bases from V and 2 bases from J; bases unmatched to any gene: 3. The CDR3 here is CASSKGATGANVLTF. DNA for the CDR3: TGTGCCAGCAGTAAGGGGGCAACTGGGGCCAACGTCCTGACTTTC.

This clone was observed a few times. The CDR3 is CATSRSRGREQYF. In DNA form, the CDR3 reads TGTGCCACCAGCAGATCGCGGGGCCGCGAGCAGTACTTC. The chain carries TRBV15 and TRBJ2-7, with TRBD2 as a possible D gene (6 bases). From germline, CDR1 is LNHNV and CDR2 YYDKDF (reference sequence). The CDR3 consists of 13 residues. V lost 2 bases to trimming and J lost 6 bases, with 11 bases between them.

The rearrangement uses TRBV28 and TRBJ1-2; tentatively, D is TRBD1 (6 bases). Trimming pared 4 bases from V and 8 bases from J, leaving 8 bases between. Germline CDR1 is MDHEN and CDR2 is SYDVKM. CDR3 length: 11 amino acids. In nucleotides, the CDR3 is TGTGCCAGCAGTTCTGACAGGGGCTACACCTTC. As protein: CASSSDRGYTF.

V gene TRBV7-2 combines with J gene TRBJ2-3, with TRBD2 matching 8 bases. Trimming cost V 5 bases and J 0 bases; bases outside gene matches: 4. The CDR3 is 15 amino acids. Germline loops: CDR1 SGHTA, CDR2 FQGNSA. CDR3 amino acids: CASSRGGASTDTQYF. CDR3 coding DNA: TGTGCCAGCAGCCGGGGGGGGGCTAGCACAGATACGCAGTATTTT.

The chain joins TRBV21-1 to TRBJ2-2; TRBD2 reflects the table's D call only, with no check against the DNA. TRBV21-1 is labeled a pseudogene. The CDR3 is 17 amino acids. CDR3 coding DNA: TGTGCCAACCCGGGGCTAGCGGGAGGGAGGGACACCGGGGAGCTGTTTTTT. Amino acid sequence: CANPGLAGGRDTGELFF.

The rearrangement joins TRBV30 to TRBJ1-1; no firm D call. Trimming removed 3 bases at V and 4 bases at J, with 9 bases between. The CDR3 totals 12 residues. Germline loops: CDR1 GTSNPN, CDR2 SVGIG (reference sequence). The CDR3 loop reads CAWRKETTEAFF. For the CDR3, the DNA is TGTGCCTGGAGAAAGGAGACCACTGAAGCTTTCTTT.

The chain joins TRBV7-2 to TRBJ1-1, with D perhaps TRBD1 (6 bases). The CDR3 runs 13 residues. Germline V gives CDR1 SGHTA, CDR2 FQGNSA. The V gene lost 6 bases and the J gene lost 0 bases, with 8 bases spanning the gap. The CDR3: CASRDRMNTEAFF. In DNA, the CDR3 is TGTGCCAGCAGGGACAGAATGAACACTGAAGCTTTCTTT. The full variable domain, with the rest looked up from reference TRBV7-2 and TRBJ1-1, is GAGVSQSPSNKVTEKGKDVELRCDPISGHTALYWYRQSLGQGLEFLIYFQGNSAPDKSGLPSDRFSAERTGGSVSTLTIQRTQQEDSAVYLCASRDRMNTEAFFGQGTRLTVV.